The rows below give T cell receptor beta chains drawn from one sample of a study of early T cells in non-severe SARS-CoV-2 infection. MiXCR, applied by TCRdb to the 5' RACE reads, yields one record per CDR3 protein. The data contain 50,000 to 65,000 distinct CDR3 sequences, over 20% of them seen just once; the ten biggest clones take up approximately 15%. This sample comprised whole blood, obtained at baseline. The receptors derive from an adult who was a healthcare worker with PCR-confirmed SARS-CoV-2 infection or an uninfected control (not recorded which). CDR3s include the opening cysteine and the closing phenylalanine or tryptophan. A D gene is named only where the DNA matches it firmly. Only some rows state a clone size, as once, few, many or a class for expanded clones.

abundance: few; j_gene: TRBJ2-1; d_gene: TRBD2; v_gene: TRBV9; CDR3nt: TGTGCCAGCAGCCCCGCCCCGGGACTAGTGAGTGAGCAGTTCTTC; CDR3aa: CASSPAPGLVSEQFF
abundance: .; j_gene: TRBJ2-5; d_gene: .; v_gene: TRBV5-1; CDR3nt: TGCGCCAGCACTCCGGATACAGGGATTCGGGAGACCCAGTACTTC; CDR3aa: CASTPDTGIRETQYF
abundance: .; j_gene: TRBJ2-3; d_gene: TRBD1; v_gene: TRBV5-4; CDR3nt: TGTGCCAGCAGCCGTCGGGACAGGGGGAAAGATACGCAGTATTTT; CDR3aa: CASSRRDRGKDTQYF
abundance: .; j_gene: TRBJ2-7; d_gene: TRBD1; v_gene: TRBV27; CDR3nt: TGTGCCAGCAGGGGACAGGGGACGGGTGAGCAGTACTTC; CDR3aa: CASRGQGTGEQYF
abundance: .; j_gene: TRBJ2-3; d_gene: .; v_gene: TRBV7-8; CDR3nt: TGTGCCAGCAGCTTAGGGGGGCGGCAGGCAGTGACAGATACGCAGTATTTT; CDR3aa: CASSLGGRQAVTDTQYF
abundance: few; j_gene: TRBJ1-1; d_gene: .; v_gene: TRBV2; CDR3nt: TGTGCCAGCAGCCGAGGGTGGAACACTGAAGCTTTCTTT; CDR3aa: CASSRGWNTEAFF
abundance: many; j_gene: TRBJ1-1; d_gene: .; v_gene: TRBV20-1; CDR3nt: TGCAGTGCTAGGAATACTGGGCTTGACACTGAAGCTTTCTTT; CDR3aa: CSARNTGLDTEAFF
abundance: .; j_gene: TRBJ2-3; d_gene: .; v_gene: TRBV6-6; CDR3nt: TGTGCCAGCAGTTACCCTCCCCCCCTATTGGGGGGAGCAGATACGCAGTATTTT; CDR3aa: CASSYPPPLLGGADTQYF
abundance: few; j_gene: TRBJ2-6; d_gene: .; v_gene: TRBV5-5; CDR3nt: TGTGCCAGCAGCTTCAGGGTAGCTGGGGCCAACGTCCTGACTTTC; CDR3aa: CASSFRVAGANVLTF
abundance: .; j_gene: TRBJ1-1; d_gene: TRBD1; v_gene: TRBV10-3; CDR3nt: TGTGCCATCAGGGACAGGCAAACGAACACTGAAGCTTTCTTT; CDR3aa: CAIRDRQTNTEAFF
abundance: many; j_gene: TRBJ1-4; d_gene: .; v_gene: TRBV18; CDR3nt: TGTGCCAGCTCACCAAGCCGGACTAATGAAAAACTGTTTTTT; CDR3aa: CASSPSRTNEKLFF
abundance: .; j_gene: TRBJ2-2; d_gene: .; v_gene: TRBV7-9; CDR3nt: TGTGCCAGCAGCTTACGGTTGGGGAGCGGGGAGCTGTTTTTT; CDR3aa: CASSLRLGSGELFF
abundance: .; j_gene: TRBJ2-6; d_gene: TRBD2; v_gene: TRBV30; CDR3nt: TGTGCCTGGAATGGCCCACTCGGGAGGTATCGCTCTGGGGCCAACGTCCTGACTTTC; CDR3aa: CAWNGPLGRYRSGANVLTF
abundance: .; j_gene: TRBJ1-1; d_gene: .; v_gene: TRBV29-1; CDR3nt: TGCAGCGTGGGGCAGGGGCGGAACACTGAAGCTTTTTTT; CDR3aa: CSVGQGRNTEAFF
abundance: few; j_gene: TRBJ2-3; d_gene: TRBD2; v_gene: TRBV29-1; CDR3nt: TGCAGCGTTGTAACTAGCGGGGGGTTGGATACGCAGTATTTT; CDR3aa: CSVVTSGGLDTQYF
abundance: .; j_gene: TRBJ1-2; d_gene: .; v_gene: TRBV7-8; CDR3nt: TGTGCCAGCAGCTTAGCGGGGACTTCCCTCTATGGCTACACCTTC; CDR3aa: CASSLAGTSLYGYTF
abundance: few; j_gene: TRBJ1-4; d_gene: .; v_gene: TRBV6-2/TRBV6-3; CDR3nt: TGTGCCAGCCATACAGCAAATGAAAAACTGTTTTTT; CDR3aa: CASHTANEKLFF
abundance: many; j_gene: TRBJ2-3; d_gene: .; v_gene: TRBV3-1; CDR3nt: TGTGCCAGCAGCCAAGGAGTGGCAGATACGCAGTATTTT; CDR3aa: CASSQGVADTQYF
abundance: few; j_gene: TRBJ2-1; d_gene: .; v_gene: TRBV4-2; CDR3nt: TGTGCCAGCAGCCAGCCTCAGGCCGACAATGAGCAGTTCTTC; CDR3aa: CASSQPQADNEQFF
abundance: .; j_gene: TRBJ2-5; d_gene: .; v_gene: TRBV10-1; CDR3nt: TGCGCCAGCAGTGACTCCGGGACGGGGGTGAAGACCCAGTACTTC; CDR3aa: CASSDSGTGVKTQYF
abundance: .; j_gene: TRBJ1-1; d_gene: .; v_gene: TRBV18; CDR3nt: TGTGCCAGCTCACCACCGGAGAGGGATGGTGAAGCTTTCTTT; CDR3aa: CASSPPERDGEAFF
abundance: few; j_gene: TRBJ2-3; d_gene: .; v_gene: TRBV21-1; CDR3nt: TGTGCCAGCAGCAAGACCATTACGCAGTATTTT; CDR3aa: CASSKTITQYF
abundance: few; j_gene: TRBJ1-2; d_gene: .; v_gene: TRBV27; CDR3nt: TGTGCCAGCAGTTTAGAGGGGACCCGTGGCTACACCTTC; CDR3aa: CASSLEGTRGYTF
abundance: few; j_gene: TRBJ1-2; d_gene: .; v_gene: TRBV6-1; CDR3nt: TGTGCCAGCGTCACCGGGCGTATTGAGGGCTACACCTTC; CDR3aa: CASVTGRIEGYTF
abundance: many; j_gene: TRBJ1-4; d_gene: .; v_gene: TRBV27; CDR3nt: TGTGCCAGCAGTTCCGCAGGGGTTCGTACTACTAATGAAAAACTGTTTTTT; CDR3aa: CASSSAGVRTTNEKLFF
abundance: many; j_gene: TRBJ1-2; d_gene: .; v_gene: TRBV12-3/TRBV12-4; CDR3nt: TGTGCCAGCAGTCCCACAGGGACCGGCTACACCTTC; CDR3aa: CASSPTGTGYTF
abundance: .; j_gene: TRBJ2-7; d_gene: TRBD2; v_gene: TRBV4-2; CDR3nt: TGTGCCAGCAGCCAAGATTATAGCGGGGGGGCCTACGAGCAGTACTTC; CDR3aa: CASSQDYSGGAYEQYF
abundance: few; j_gene: TRBJ2-5; d_gene: TRBD1; v_gene: TRBV7-9; CDR3nt: TGTGCCAGCAGCGCAACACCGGACAGGGGGCGCCAGACCCAGTACTTC; CDR3aa: CASSATPDRGRQTQYF
abundance: .; j_gene: TRBJ1-2; d_gene: .; v_gene: TRBV3-1; CDR3nt: TGTGCCAGCAGCCAAGTTTTTGGGGCAGGAGGAGACTATGGCTACACCTTC; CDR3aa: CASSQVFGAGGDYGYTF
abundance: .; j_gene: TRBJ1-2; d_gene: .; v_gene: TRBV6-2/TRBV6-3; CDR3nt: TGTGCCAGCAGTCGAGCGGACATCCTAGGCCATGGCTACACCTTC; CDR3aa: CASSRADILGHGYTF
abundance: .; j_gene: TRBJ1-2; d_gene: .; v_gene: TRBV29-1; CDR3nt: TGCAGCGTTGAAGAGACCGGGGCTTACGGCTACACCTTC; CDR3aa: CSVEETGAYGYTF
abundance: .; j_gene: TRBJ1-3; d_gene: .; v_gene: TRBV18; CDR3nt: TGTGCCAGCTCACCCCTGTCCGATAAAAACACCATATATTTT; CDR3aa: CASSPLSDKNTIYF
abundance: .; j_gene: TRBJ2-3; d_gene: TRBD1; v_gene: TRBV20-1; CDR3nt: TGCAGTGCTGGGACAGGGGCTTCCACAGATACGCAGTATTTT; CDR3aa: CSAGTGASTDTQYF
abundance: .; j_gene: TRBJ1-2; d_gene: .; v_gene: TRBV12-3/TRBV12-4; CDR3nt: TGTGCCAGCAGCTTAAGGGGGAGCTATGGCTACACCTTC; CDR3aa: CASSLRGSYGYTF
abundance: few; j_gene: TRBJ1-3; d_gene: .; v_gene: TRBV30; CDR3nt: TGTGCCTGGACGGTCTCTGGAAACACCATATATTTT; CDR3aa: CAWTVSGNTIYF
abundance: .; j_gene: TRBJ2-3; d_gene: TRBD1; v_gene: TRBV5-6; CDR3nt: TGTGCCAGCAGCTGGACAGGGGGAGATACGCAGTATTTT; CDR3aa: CASSWTGGDTQYF
abundance: .; j_gene: TRBJ1-1; d_gene: .; v_gene: TRBV7-6; CDR3nt: TGTGCCAGCAGCTTACAGGGGTGGACTGAAGCTTTCTTT; CDR3aa: CASSLQGWTEAFF
abundance: many; j_gene: TRBJ1-2; d_gene: .; v_gene: TRBV9; CDR3nt: TGTGCCAGCAGCGTAGCCCCCGCGGGCAGTCATGGCTACACCTTC; CDR3aa: CASSVAPAGSHGYTF
abundance: .; j_gene: TRBJ2-5; d_gene: TRBD2; v_gene: TRBV3-1; CDR3nt: TGTGCCAGCAGCGTAGCGGGGGGTCCCCAAGAGACCCAGTACTTC; CDR3aa: CASSVAGGPQETQYF